The T cell receptor beta chain described here comes from a study of T cells in Graves' hyperthyroidism and ophthalmopathy. 10 ml of fresh peripheral blood supplied the PBMCs. This clonotype has only one observation. V was shortened by 3 bases and J by 0 bases, with 16 bases between the two germline ends. From germline, CDR1 is SGDLS and CDR2 YYNGEE. The CDR3 spans 17 residues. Using RNA transcripts as the source, TCR beta CDR3 regions were amplified. Primed by the HTBI set, a first-round RT-PCR was run on the TCR CDR3. TCRdb itself ran the multiplex PCR reads through MiXCR, one entry per CDR3 protein. The table lists under 400,000 distinct CDR3 sequences, 13% to 15% of them singletons.

This chain links TRBV9 with TRBJ2-1; a possible D gene is TRBD1 (6 bases). The sequencing sample was made of blood. The origin of this receptor is a woman aged 60-75 years with Graves' ophthalmopathy. The CDR3 DNA reads as TGTGCCAGCAGCGGAATTGGACAGACGCACTCCTACAATGAGCAGTTCTTC. Protein product: CASSGIGQTHSYNEQFF.